These 9 T cell receptor beta chains came from one sample sequenced in a study of cytomegalovirus exposure and HLA in healthy donors. The PCR used 60 Vbeta and 13 Jbeta primers. Sequenced by immunoSEQ multiplex PCR; TCRdb stores in-frame clones only, minus some. Of about 240,000 clones listed, 82% are singletons. The sample was PBMCs. These receptors were collected from a woman between 40 and 50 years old in good health and CMV-seropositive.

V usage is TRBV29-1 and J usage is TRBJ1-1; D gene uncertain. V gave up 4 bases and J gave up 8 bases, with 11 bases separating them. The CDR3 covers 11 residues. Germline V gene lookup returns CDR1 SQVTM and CDR2 ANQGSEA. In DNA form, the CDR3 reads TGCAGCGTTGGAGGGCGGAGAGAAGCTTTCTTT. This translates into CSVGGRREAFF.

This clone was recorded only once. The rearrangement uses TRBV2 and TRBJ1-2; D gene unclear. Germline V gene lookup returns CDR1 SNHLY and CDR2 FYNNEI. Between the trimmed V and J ends, which lost 6 bases and 0 bases, there was a span of 14 bases. The CDR3 length is 15 residues. This CDR3 reads CASREGITTNYGYTF. The CDR3 nucleotides are TGTGCCAGCAGGGAGGGAATTACTACTAACTATGGCTACACCTTC. Complete variable domain (other parts from reference TRBV2 and TRBJ1-2): EPEVTQTPSHQVTQMGQEVILRCVPISNHLYFYWYRQILGQKVEFLVSFYNNEISEKSEIFDDQFSVERPDGSNFTLKIRSTKLEDSAMYFCASREGITTNYGYTFGSGTRLTVV.

This chain uses TRBV6-6 with TRBJ2-1, with TRBD1 matching over 11 bases. This CDR3 is built from 16 residues. J gave up 5 bases and V 6 bases, and 9 bases lay outside the gene matches. Per the germline V gene, CDR1 is MNHNY and CDR2 is SVGAGI (reference sequence). The CDR3, as DNA: TGTGCCAGCAGAATACCGGGACAGGGGGATCACAATGAGCAGTTCTTC. This gives the protein CASRIPGQGDHNEQFF.

This rearrangement joins TRBV5-6 to TRBJ2-5, with D maybe TRBD2 (6 bases). The CDR3 loop spans 14 amino acids. Trimming stripped 0 bases from V and 3 bases from J, with 9 bases between. Germline V gene data show CDR1 as SGHDT and CDR2 as YYEEEE. In DNA form, the CDR3 reads TGTGCCAGCAGCTTGGTTGCGGGGAAAGAGACCCAGTACTTC. Translation: CASSLVAGKETQYF.

The rearrangement uses TRBV7-8 and TRBJ2-1; D is undetermined. This CDR3 region has 16 residues. V lost 5 bases, J lost 0 bases, and 14 bases lay in between. Germline V gene lookup returns CDR1 SGHVS and CDR2 FQNEAQ. Written as DNA, the CDR3 is TGTGCCAGCAGCCCCCTGCGGCTAAGCTCCTACAATGAGCAGTTCTTC. This sequence encodes CASSPLRLSSYNEQFF. Drawing the rest from reference TRBV7-8 and TRBJ2-1, the complete variable domain is GAGVSQSPRYKVAKRGQDVALRCDPISGHVSLFWYQQALGQGPEFLTYFQNEAQLDKSGLPSDRFFAERPEGSVSTLKIQRTQQEDSAVYLCASSPLRLSSYNEQFFGPGTRLTVL.

The V call is TRBV2, the J call TRBJ1-5; TRBD1 agrees at 8 bases. V dropped 5 bases and J dropped 1; count of bases not matched to a gene: 7. In germline, CDR1 is SNHLY, CDR2 FYNNEI. This CDR3 is 16 amino acids long. The CDR3 region has the DNA TGTGCCAGCAGTCGACAGGGGTGGGGAAGCAATCAGCCCCAGCATTTT. Translating it yields CASSRQGWGSNQPQHF.

The CDR3 nucleotides read TGTGCCTGGATACCCGGCCAGGTCCGCAAAGCTTTCTTT. Its translation is CAWIPGQVRKAFF. This chain joins TRBV30 and TRBJ1-1; D call uncertain. CDR1 and CDR2 from the germline V gene are GTSNPN and SVGIG (reference sequence). Trimming took 4 bases from V and 9 from J, leaving 18 bases between them. The CDR3 sequence is 13 residues long.

The chain has TRBV6-5 and TRBJ1-1; TRBD1 agrees at 11 bases. V trimming: 7 bases; J trimming: 8 bases; junction bases outside the gene matches: 9. Germline V gene sequence: CDR1 MNHEY, CDR2 SVGAGI. The CDR3 runs 14 residues. CDR3: CASMGQGDGDEAFF. In DNA, the CDR3 is TGTGCCAGCATGGGACAGGGGGACGGGGACGAAGCTTTCTTT.

This chain links TRBV7-9 with TRBJ1-1, with a possible D match to TRBD1 (5 bases). The CDR3 loop spans 14 amino acids. The V end was cut by 2 bases, the J end by 6 bases, with 13 bases between. CDR1 and CDR2 from the germline V gene are SEHNR and FQNEAQ (reference sequence). This CDR3 reads CASSLIRGGAEAFF. CDR3 nucleotide sequence: TGTGCCAGCAGCTTAATAAGGGGAGGGGCTGAAGCTTTCTTT.